This note documents a single T cell receptor (beta chain) sequence. CDR3 length equals 13 residues. The germline V gene encodes CDR1 MNHEY and CDR2 SVGAGI. The germline V and J ends were trimmed by 0 bases and 4 bases, with 4 bases remaining between them. The sample is drawn from a study of cytotoxic CD8 clonotypes in ibrutinib-treated CLL. Libraries were prepared by immunoSEQ multiplex PCR; TCRdb keeps only in-frame clonotypes and omits some of them. The sample holds roughly 250,000 clones, roughly 70% seen once. The clonotype was recovered from a human donor with chronic lymphocytic leukemia. This rearrangement joins TRBV6-5 to TRBJ1-5; D not certain. The material was PBMCs, obtained after 24 months of ibrutinib treatment. Written as DNA, the CDR3 is TGTGCCAGCAGTTACTCGGAGAATCAGCCCCAGCATTTT. This encodes CASSYSENQPQHF.